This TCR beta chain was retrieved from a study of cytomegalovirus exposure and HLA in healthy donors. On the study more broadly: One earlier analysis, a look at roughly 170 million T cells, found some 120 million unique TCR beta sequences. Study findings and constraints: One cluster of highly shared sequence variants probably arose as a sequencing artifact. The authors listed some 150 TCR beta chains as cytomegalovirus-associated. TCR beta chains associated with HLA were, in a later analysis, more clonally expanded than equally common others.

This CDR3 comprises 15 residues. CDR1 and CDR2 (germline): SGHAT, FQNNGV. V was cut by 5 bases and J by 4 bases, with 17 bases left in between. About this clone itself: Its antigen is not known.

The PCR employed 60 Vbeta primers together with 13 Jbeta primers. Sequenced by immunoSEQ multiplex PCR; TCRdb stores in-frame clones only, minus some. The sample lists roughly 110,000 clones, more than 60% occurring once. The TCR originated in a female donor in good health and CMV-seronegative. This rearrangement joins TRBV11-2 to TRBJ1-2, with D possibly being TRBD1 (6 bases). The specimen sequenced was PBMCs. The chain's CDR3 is CASSPDSGTPYGYTF. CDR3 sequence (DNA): TGTGCCAGCAGCCCAGATTCAGGGACACCCTATGGCTACACCTTC.